Listed below are T cell receptor beta chains from one sample, sequenced in a study of T cells expressing NK-cell markers. TCRdb re-called the 5' RACE reads; every CDR3 protein appears as one record, without DNA. The ten top clones account for approximately 0.42%, within a sample of about 260,000 distinct CDR3 sequences. The sample consisted of blood T cells: a sorted CD56 or NKG2C T cell subset, CD4+ or CD8+ T cells, or bulk PBMC T cells (not recorded which). The receptors derive from a man aged 18-30 years in good health. Each CDR3 is given with its conserved first and last residue. The order of the fields is J gene, V gene, CDR3 protein.

j_gene: TRBJ1-2; v_gene: TRBV25-1; CDR3aa: CASSEFAKGIGYTF
j_gene: TRBJ2-3; v_gene: TRBV4-3; CDR3aa: CASSQDRLGGRGTDTQYF
j_gene: TRBJ1-2; v_gene: TRBV6-4; CDR3aa: CASSVLAGQGIGYTF
j_gene: TRBJ2-1; v_gene: TRBV7-6; CDR3aa: CASSFREIVLGLGYNEQFF
j_gene: TRBJ2-1; v_gene: TRBV5-4; CDR3aa: CASSQPGLAGRSNEQFF
j_gene: TRBJ2-1; v_gene: TRBV29-1; CDR3aa: CSVVELAAYNEQFF
j_gene: TRBJ2-1; v_gene: TRBV27; CDR3aa: CASSSVPGLAGNEQFF
j_gene: TRBJ2-7; v_gene: TRBV20-1; CDR3aa: CSAQRDYEQYF
j_gene: TRBJ2-1; v_gene: TRBV10-3; CDR3aa: CAISPRAGGGNNEQFF
j_gene: TRBJ1-4; v_gene: TRBV29-1; CDR3aa: CSVAGRGKANEKLFF
j_gene: TRBJ1-2; v_gene: TRBV7-2; CDR3aa: CASSVRGRGNYGYTF
j_gene: TRBJ2-2; v_gene: TRBV12-3/TRBV12-4; CDR3aa: CASRIGTGSNTGELFF
j_gene: TRBJ2-7; v_gene: TRBV7-2; CDR3aa: CASSLVRGPEQYF
j_gene: TRBJ2-1; v_gene: TRBV6-1; CDR3aa: CASSDLTSGYNEQFF
j_gene: TRBJ2-7; v_gene: TRBV13; CDR3aa: CASSSFQSSARTYEQYF
j_gene: TRBJ2-2; v_gene: TRBV10-3; CDR3aa: CAISEALGLAGVWDTGELFF
j_gene: TRBJ2-5; v_gene: TRBV5-1; CDR3aa: CASSLWGAASGGQETQYF
j_gene: TRBJ2-1; v_gene: TRBV29-1; CDR3aa: CSAGGGQGASKEEFF
j_gene: TRBJ2-7; v_gene: TRBV4-2; CDR3aa: CASSQGSLGDRSYEQYF
j_gene: TRBJ2-7; v_gene: TRBV20-1; CDR3aa: CSAPEKGDKQYF
j_gene: TRBJ2-7; v_gene: TRBV7-2; CDR3aa: CASSLVRGYEQYF
j_gene: TRBJ2-3; v_gene: TRBV20-1; CDR3aa: CSATHLNPTDTQYF
j_gene: TRBJ2-5; v_gene: TRBV20-1; CDR3aa: CSANREPGTQYF
j_gene: TRBJ2-3; v_gene: TRBV5-5; CDR3aa: CASSLVRLADTQYF
j_gene: TRBJ2-3; v_gene: TRBV30; CDR3aa: CAWSTLDTQYF
j_gene: TRBJ2-1; v_gene: TRBV7-6; CDR3aa: CASSLGIAESSYNEQFF
j_gene: TRBJ2-3; v_gene: TRBV5-5; CDR3aa: CASSLSLAADTQYF
j_gene: TRBJ2-5; v_gene: TRBV12-3/TRBV12-4; CDR3aa: CASRRSVVETQYF
j_gene: TRBJ2-4; v_gene: TRBV27; CDR3aa: CASRAGENIQYF
j_gene: TRBJ2-4; v_gene: TRBV10-3; CDR3aa: CAISESIIRTKNIQYF
j_gene: TRBJ2-5; v_gene: TRBV30; CDR3aa: CAWRSPGLAGPQETQYF
j_gene: TRBJ1-6; v_gene: TRBV5-1; CDR3aa: CASREGSSPLHF
j_gene: TRBJ1-5; v_gene: TRBV19; CDR3aa: CASSHEIQPQHF
j_gene: TRBJ2-7; v_gene: TRBV4-3; CDR3aa: CASSSTRQNYEQYF
j_gene: TRBJ2-6; v_gene: TRBV29-1; CDR3aa: CGGGPGANVLTF
j_gene: TRBJ2-6; v_gene: TRBV4-2; CDR3aa: CASSQDLASGTSGANVLTF
j_gene: TRBJ2-2; v_gene: TRBV12-3/TRBV12-4; CDR3aa: CASSFRGRVGRTGELFF
j_gene: TRBJ2-2; v_gene: TRBV7-6; CDR3aa: CASSFFAGDTGELFF